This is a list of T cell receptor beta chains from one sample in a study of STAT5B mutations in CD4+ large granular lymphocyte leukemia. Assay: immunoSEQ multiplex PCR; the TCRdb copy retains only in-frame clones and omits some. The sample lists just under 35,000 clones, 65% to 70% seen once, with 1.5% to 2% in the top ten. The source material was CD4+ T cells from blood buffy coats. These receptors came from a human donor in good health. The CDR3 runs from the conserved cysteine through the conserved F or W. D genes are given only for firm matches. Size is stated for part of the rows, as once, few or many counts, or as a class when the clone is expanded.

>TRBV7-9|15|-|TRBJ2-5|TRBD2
CASSSTSGGEETQYF
TGTGCCAGCAGCTCTACTAGCGGGGGGGAAGAGACCCAGTACTTC
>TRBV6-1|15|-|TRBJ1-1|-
CASSEAAYTGSEAFF
TGTGCCAGCAGTGAAGCCGCTTACACCGGGAGTGAAGCTTTCTTT
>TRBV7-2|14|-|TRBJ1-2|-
CASSLVPGQRGYTF
TGTGCCAGCAGCTTAGTTCCCGGACAGAGGGGCTACACCTTC
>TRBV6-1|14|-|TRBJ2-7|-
CASSVTRDTYEQYF
TGTGCCAGCAGTGTTACTCGGGACACCTACGAGCAGTACTTC
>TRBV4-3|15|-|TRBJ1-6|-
CASSQEARRNSPLHF
TGCGCCAGCAGCCAAGAAGCGCGACGGAATTCACCCCTCCACTTT
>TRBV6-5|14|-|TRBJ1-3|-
CASSFESSGNTIYF
TGTGCCAGCAGTTTCGAATCCTCTGGAAACACCATATATTTT
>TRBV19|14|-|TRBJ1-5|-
CASSMGEGIQPQHF
TGTGCCAGTAGTATGGGAGAGGGCATTCAGCCCCAGCATTTT
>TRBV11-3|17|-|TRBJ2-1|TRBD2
CASSFGTSGGAVDEQFF
TGTGCCAGCAGCTTCGGGACTAGCGGGGGGGCCGTCGATGAGCAGTTCTTC
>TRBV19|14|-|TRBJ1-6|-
CASRDDSYNSPLHF
TGTGCCAGTAGGGACGACAGTTATAATTCACCCCTCCACTTT
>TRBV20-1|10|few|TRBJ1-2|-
CSGGNYGYTF
TGCAGTGGGGGAAACTATGGCTACACCTTC
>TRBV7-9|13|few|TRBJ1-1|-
CASSLQGSTEAFF
TGTGCCAGCAGCTTACAGGGCTCCACTGAAGCTTTCTTT
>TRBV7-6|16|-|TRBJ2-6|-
CASSSGPSPGANVLTF
TGTGCCAGCAGCTCGGGGCCGTCGCCTGGGGCCAACGTCCTGACTTTC
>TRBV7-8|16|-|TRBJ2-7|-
CASSLNGSPLSYEQYF
TGTGCCAGCAGCTTAAACGGAAGCCCTCTCTCCTACGAGCAGTACTTC
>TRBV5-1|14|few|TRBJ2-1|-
CASSPVNRDNEQFF
TGCGCCAGCAGCCCCGTCAACAGGGACAATGAGCAGTTCTTC
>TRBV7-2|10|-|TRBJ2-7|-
CASALYEQYF
TGTGCCAGTGCGCTCTACGAGCAGTACTTC
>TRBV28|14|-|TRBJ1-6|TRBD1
CASSPGGRDSPLHF
TGTGCCAGCAGTCCAGGGGGCAGGGATTCACCCCTCCACTTT
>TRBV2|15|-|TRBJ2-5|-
CATSTGVGAPETQYF
TGTGCCACCTCAACCGGGGTGGGGGCCCCAGAGACCCAGTACTTC
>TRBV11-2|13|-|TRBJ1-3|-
CASQWSSGNTIYF
TGTGCCAGCCAATGGAGCTCTGGAAACACCATATATTTT
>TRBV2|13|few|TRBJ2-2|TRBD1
CASRIQGAGELFF
TGTGCCAGCAGGATACAGGGGGCCGGGGAGCTGTTTTTT
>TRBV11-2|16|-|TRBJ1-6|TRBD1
CASSLSSGTGFSPLHF
TGTGCCAGCAGCTTATCTTCCGGGACAGGGTTTTCACCCCTCCACTTT
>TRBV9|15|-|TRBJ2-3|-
CASSVGVFEGDTQYF
TGTGCCAGCAGCGTAGGGGTCTTTGAGGGGGATACGCAGTATTTT
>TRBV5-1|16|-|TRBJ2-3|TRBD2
CASRLPSGGSTDTQYF
TGCGCCAGCAGACTACCTAGCGGGGGTAGCACAGATACGCAGTATTTT
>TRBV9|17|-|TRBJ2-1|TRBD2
CASSGRLAGLNYNEQFF
TGTGCCAGCAGCGGCCGACTAGCGGGGCTTAATTACAATGAGCAGTTCTTC
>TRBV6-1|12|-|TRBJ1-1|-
CASWRAGTEAFF
TGTGCCAGCTGGAGGGCGGGCACTGAAGCTTTCTTT
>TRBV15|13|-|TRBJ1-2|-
CATRGEANYGYTF
TGTGCCACCAGAGGAGAGGCTAACTATGGCTACACCTTC
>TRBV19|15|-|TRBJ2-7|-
CASSPLQEGTYEQYF
TGTGCCAGTAGTCCCCTTCAGGAGGGTACCTACGAGCAGTACTTC
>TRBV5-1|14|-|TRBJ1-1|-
CASSSGQQGTEAFF
TGCGCCAGCAGCTCCGGACAACAGGGCACTGAAGCTTTCTTT
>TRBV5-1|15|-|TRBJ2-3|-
CASSLSARNTDTQYF
TGCGCCAGCAGCTTGTCCGCGAGAAACACAGATACGCAGTATTTT
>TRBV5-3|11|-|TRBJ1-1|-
CARSLGAEAFF
TGTGCCAGAAGCTTGGGCGCCGAAGCTTTCTTT
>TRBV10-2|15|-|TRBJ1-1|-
CASSAPGTMKTEAFF
TGCGCCAGCAGTGCCCCCGGGACAATGAAAACTGAAGCTTTCTTT